This is a list of T cell receptor beta chains from one sample in a study of T cells in tuberculosis. Sequencing was performed with immunoSEQ multiplex PCR; in TCRdb, only in-frame clones are kept and a portion is missing. The sample lists under 40,000 clones, more than 85% seen once, with roughly 2% in the top ten. The material sequenced was PBMCs. The receptors were gathered from a donor aged 10-29 years with latent tuberculosis or without tuberculosis infection. The CDR3 runs from the conserved cysteine through the conserved F or W. The D gene is left open where the match is weak.

v_gene: TRBV4-1; d_gene: TRBD1; CDR3aa: CASSQVPLVGQGFSNEQFF
v_gene: TRBV6-6; d_gene: NA; CDR3aa: CASRLQNTEAFF
v_gene: TRBV7-9; d_gene: TRBD1; CDR3aa: CASSLGGTGNYGYTF
v_gene: TRBV6-5; d_gene: TRBD1; CDR3aa: CASSYSRGFSYEQYF
v_gene: TRBV2; d_gene: NA; CDR3aa: CASGVAGYTGELFF
v_gene: TRBV9; d_gene: TRBD1; CDR3aa: CASSAGTAYGEKLFF
v_gene: TRBV7-9; d_gene: TRBD1; CDR3aa: CASSLGQGASEQYF
v_gene: TRBV7-6; d_gene: TRBD2; CDR3aa: CASSLSAAGVPSGPTDTQYF
v_gene: TRBV19; d_gene: NA; CDR3aa: CASRGAGEADTQYF
v_gene: TRBV19; d_gene: TRBD1; CDR3aa: CASSMDSGGLPYGYTF
v_gene: TRBV5-6; d_gene: NA; CDR3aa: CASSMTAINTGELFF
v_gene: TRBV9; d_gene: TRBD1; CDR3aa: CASSVASRTGVGELFF
v_gene: TRBV5-1; d_gene: TRBD1; CDR3aa: CASITGQDGGTQYF
v_gene: TRBV10-3; d_gene: NA; CDR3aa: CAISESRVNKAAGYTF
v_gene: TRBV6-1; d_gene: NA; CDR3aa: CASSDPDRSWVYQQYF
v_gene: TRBV9; d_gene: TRBD1; CDR3aa: CASSPEGQFEQYF
v_gene: TRBV7-9; d_gene: NA; CDR3aa: CASSLGTGSSSGNTIYF
v_gene: TRBV25-1; d_gene: NA; CDR3aa: CASSKGANEKLFF
v_gene: TRBV18; d_gene: TRBD2; CDR3aa: CASSPLRREATDTQYF
v_gene: TRBV7-3; d_gene: TRBD2; CDR3aa: CASSLTPLTSVGEDTQYF
v_gene: TRBV4-1; d_gene: TRBD1; CDR3aa: CASSQGGDRMNTEAFF
v_gene: TRBV2; d_gene: NA; CDR3aa: CASSESSGFYTEAFF
v_gene: TRBV30; d_gene: TRBD2; CDR3aa: CAWSISGANYEQYF
v_gene: TRBV5-6; d_gene: TRBD1; CDR3aa: CASSKLEYRGAGELFF
v_gene: TRBV9; d_gene: NA; CDR3aa: CASSAGTYNEQFF